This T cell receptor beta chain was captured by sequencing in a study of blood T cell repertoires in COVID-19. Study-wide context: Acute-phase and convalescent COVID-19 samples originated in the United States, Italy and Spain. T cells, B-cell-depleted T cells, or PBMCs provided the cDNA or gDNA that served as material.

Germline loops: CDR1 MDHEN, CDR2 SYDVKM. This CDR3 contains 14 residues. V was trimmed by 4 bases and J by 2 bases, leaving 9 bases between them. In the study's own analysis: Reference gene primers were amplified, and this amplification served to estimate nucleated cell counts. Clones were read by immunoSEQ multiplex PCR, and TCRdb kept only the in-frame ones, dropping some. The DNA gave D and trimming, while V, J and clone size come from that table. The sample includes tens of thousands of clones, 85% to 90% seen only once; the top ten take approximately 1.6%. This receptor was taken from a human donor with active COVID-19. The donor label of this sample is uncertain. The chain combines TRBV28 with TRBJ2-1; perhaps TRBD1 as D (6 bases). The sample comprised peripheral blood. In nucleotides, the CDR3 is TGTGCCAGCAGTTCGGGACAAACCTACAATGAGCAGTTCTTC. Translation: CASSSGQTYNEQFF.